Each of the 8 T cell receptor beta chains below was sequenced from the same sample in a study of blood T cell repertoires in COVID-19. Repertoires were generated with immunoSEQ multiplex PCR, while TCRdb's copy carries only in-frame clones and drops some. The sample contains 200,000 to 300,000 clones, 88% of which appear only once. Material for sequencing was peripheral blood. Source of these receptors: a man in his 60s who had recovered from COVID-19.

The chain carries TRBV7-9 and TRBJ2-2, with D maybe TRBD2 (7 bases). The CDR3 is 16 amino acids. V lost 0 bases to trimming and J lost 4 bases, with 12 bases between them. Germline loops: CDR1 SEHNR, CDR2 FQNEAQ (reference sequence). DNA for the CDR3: TGTGCCAGCAGCTTAGCGGGGGGGCCGAGCACCGGGGAGCTGTTTTTT. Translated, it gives CASSLAGGPSTGELFF.

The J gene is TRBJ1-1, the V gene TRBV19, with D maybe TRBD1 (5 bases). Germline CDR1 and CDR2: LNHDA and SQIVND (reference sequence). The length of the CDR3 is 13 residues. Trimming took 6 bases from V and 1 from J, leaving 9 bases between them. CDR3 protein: CASRGPWNTEAFF. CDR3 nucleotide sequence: TGTGCCAGTAGGGGGCCGTGGAACACTGAAGCTTTCTTT.

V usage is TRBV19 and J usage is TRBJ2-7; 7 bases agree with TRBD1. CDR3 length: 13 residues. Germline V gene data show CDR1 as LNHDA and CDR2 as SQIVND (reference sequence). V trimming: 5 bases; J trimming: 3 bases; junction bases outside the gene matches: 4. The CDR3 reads CASSRDRYYEQYF. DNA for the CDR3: TGTGCCAGTAGTCGGGACAGATACTACGAGCAGTACTTC. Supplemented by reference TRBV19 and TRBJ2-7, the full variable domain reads DGGITQSPKYLFRKEGQNVTLSCEQNLNHDAMYWYRQDPGQGLRLIYYSQIVNDFQKGDIAEGYSVSREKKESFPLTVTSAQKNPTAFYLCASSRDRYYEQYFGPGTRLTVT.

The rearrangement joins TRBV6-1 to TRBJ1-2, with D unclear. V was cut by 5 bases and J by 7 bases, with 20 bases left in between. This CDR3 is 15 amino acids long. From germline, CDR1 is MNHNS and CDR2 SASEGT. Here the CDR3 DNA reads TGTGCCAGCAGTTTCGAGATTTCGCCAAGAACTGGCTACACCTTC. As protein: CASSFEISPRTGYTF.

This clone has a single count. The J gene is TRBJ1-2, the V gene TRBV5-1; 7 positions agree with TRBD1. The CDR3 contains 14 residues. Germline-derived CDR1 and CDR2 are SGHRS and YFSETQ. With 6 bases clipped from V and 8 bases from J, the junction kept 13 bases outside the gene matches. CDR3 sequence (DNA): TGCGCCAGCAACGCGAGAGGACAGGAGAGCGGCTACACCTTC. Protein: CASNARGQESGYTF.

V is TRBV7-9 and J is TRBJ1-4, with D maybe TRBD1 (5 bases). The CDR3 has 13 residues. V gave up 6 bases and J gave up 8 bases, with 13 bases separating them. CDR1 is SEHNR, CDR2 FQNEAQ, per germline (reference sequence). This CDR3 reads CASRQGLGEKLFF. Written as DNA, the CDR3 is TGTGCCAGCAGGCAGGGTCTTGGCGAAAAACTGTTTTTT.

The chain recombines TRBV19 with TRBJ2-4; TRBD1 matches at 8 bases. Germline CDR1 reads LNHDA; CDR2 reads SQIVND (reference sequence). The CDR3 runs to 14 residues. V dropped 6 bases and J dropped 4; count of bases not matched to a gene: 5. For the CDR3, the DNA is TGTGCCAGTAGAGCGGACAGGGCGAAAAACATTCAGTACTTC. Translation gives CASRADRAKNIQYF.

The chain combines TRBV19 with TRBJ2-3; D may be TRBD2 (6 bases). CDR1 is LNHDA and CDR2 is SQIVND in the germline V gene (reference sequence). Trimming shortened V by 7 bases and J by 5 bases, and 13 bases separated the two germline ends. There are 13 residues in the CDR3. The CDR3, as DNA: TGTGCCAGTACCTCCGGGGGAGGAGATACGCAGTATTTT. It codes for CASTSGGGDTQYF.